The 20 T cell receptor beta chains listed next were all sequenced from one sample in a study of blood T cell repertoires in COVID-19. Profiled with immunoSEQ multiplex PCR; TCRdb holds only in-frame clones, not every one. The sample includes about 160,000 clones, over 80% of them seen just once. Sequenced material: peripheral blood. These receptor sequences come from an elderly woman with active or convalescent COVID-19.

The chain employs TRBV5-6 and TRBJ1-2; D is unclear. CDR3 length: 14 amino acids. V was trimmed by 2 bases and J by 4 bases, leaving 12 bases between them. Germline V lookup: CDR1 SGHDT, CDR2 YYEEEE. CDR3 in DNA: TGTGCCAGCAGCTTTGGTCACGGAGTCTATGGCTACACCTTC. Translating gives CASSFGHGVYGYTF.

In DNA, the CDR3 is TGCGCCGAGGCTGTTAAGGTCTACAATGAGCAGTTCTTC. Its protein is CAEAVKVYNEQFF. The V gene is TRBV23-1, the J gene TRBJ2-1; D is unresolved. TRBV23-1 is an ORF, with its function uncertain. V lost 11 bases, J lost 3 bases, and 14 bases lay in between. CDR3 length: 13 residues.

This sequence joins TRBV5-4 and TRBJ2-1; weak D call: TRBD1 (6 bases). V was pared by 7 bases and J by 10 bases, with 12 bases between. Germline CDR1 and CDR2: SGHNT and YYREEE (reference sequence). The CDR3 spans 11 residues. CDR3 loop: CASGLDREQFF. The CDR3, as DNA: TGTGCCAGCGGTCTGGACAGAGAGCAGTTCTTC.

The chain couples TRBV23-1 to TRBJ2-7, with 7 bases matching TRBD1. TRBV23-1 falls under the ORF class, with uncertain function. This CDR3 comprises 16 residues. V was clipped by 4 bases and J by 2 bases; unmatched bases: 11. The CDR3: CASSPSDRTQPYEQYF. For the CDR3, the DNA is TGCGCCAGCAGTCCCTCGGACAGGACGCAGCCCTACGAGCAGTACTTC.

The chain couples TRBV7-2 to TRBJ1-5, with D possibly being TRBD1 (5 bases). Trimming shortened V by 4 bases and J by 3 bases, and 13 bases separated the two germline ends. Looked up from germline, CDR1 is SGHTA and CDR2 is FQGNSA. The CDR3 length is 15 residues. DNA of the CDR3: TGTGCCAGCAGCTCCGATGGCAGGGTCAATCAGCCCCAGCATTTT. The encoded protein is CASSSDGRVNQPQHF.

The rearrangement uses TRBV9 and TRBJ1-3; 8 bases map to TRBD1. The germline gives CDR1 SGDLS, CDR2 YYNGEE. This CDR3 contains 17 residues. Germline trimming cut 4 bases from V and 4 bases from J; bases unmatched to any gene: 13. This CDR3 reads CASSPTPTGVGGNTIYF. The CDR3 coding sequence is TGTGCCAGCAGCCCCACACCGACAGGGGTGGGGGGAAACACCATATATTTT.

The V and J genes are TRBV7-2 and TRBJ2-3, with D possibly matching TRBD2 (6 bases). Germline V gene sequence: CDR1 SGHTA, CDR2 FQGNSA. V was cut by 1 base and J by 4 bases, with 21 bases left in between. The CDR3 length is 18 residues. CDR3 residues: CASSLVLRLAPLADTQYF. In DNA, the CDR3 is TGTGCCAGCAGCTTAGTGCTGCGGCTAGCGCCCCTGGCAGATACGCAGTATTTT.

This clone was picked up one time. This rearrangement joins TRBV7-2 to TRBJ2-5; 7 bases map to TRBD2. Per the germline V gene, CDR1 is SGHTA and CDR2 is FQGNSA. The CDR3 length is 15 residues. Losses at the gene ends were 5 bases for V and 5 bases for J; bases not matched to a gene: 11. CDR3 in amino acids: CASSLETWGGETQYF. CDR3 bases: TGTGCCAGCAGCCTGGAAACGTGGGGAGGGGAGACCCAGTACTTC. The whole variable domain, remainder taken from reference TRBV7-2 and TRBJ2-5, is GAGVSQSPSNKVTEKGKDVELRCDPISGHTALYWYRQSLGQGLEFLIYFQGNSAPDKSGLPSDRFSAERTGGSVSTLTIQRTQQEDSAVYLCASSLETWGGETQYFGPGTRLLVL.

This clone was counted only a few times. This chain uses TRBV27 with TRBJ1-5; 9 nucleotides line up with TRBD1. Germline trimming cut 4 bases from V and 6 bases from J; bases unmatched to any gene: 10. Germline V gene data show CDR1 as MNHEY and CDR2 as SMNVEV (reference sequence). The CDR3 covers 16 residues. The CDR3 bases are TGTGCCAGCAGTTCCCTAGGACAGGGGATCGGTCAGCCCCAGCATTTT. Residues: CASSSLGQGIGQPQHF.

The chain uses TRBV2 and TRBJ2-5, with TRBD1 as a possible D gene (6 bases). From germline, CDR1 is SNHLY and CDR2 FYNNEI. The CDR3 runs 13 residues. With 3 bases removed from V and 5 bases from J, the gap between germline ends came to 10 bases. The CDR3 DNA sequence: TGTGCCAGCAGTGACGACAGGAGGGAGACCCAGTACTTC. This translates into CASSDDRRETQYF.

The J gene is TRBJ1-2, the V gene TRBV7-6; 8 nucleotides line up with TRBD1. CDR3 size: 15 residues. V lost 2 bases and J lost 4; bases outside the gene matches: 6. Germline V gene lookup returns CDR1 SGHVS and CDR2 FNYEAQ. CDR3 region: CASSLFRGQGYGYTF. CDR3 bases: TGTGCCAGCAGCTTATTCAGGGGGCAGGGCTATGGCTACACCTTC.

The J gene is TRBJ1-4, the V gene TRBV6-5; 7 bases align to TRBD1. The V gene's germline CDR1 is MNHEY and CDR2 SVGAGI. CDR3 length: 15 amino acids. V was clipped by 2 bases and J by 0 bases; unmatched bases: 0. CDR3 region: CASSYQGATNEKLFF. CDR3 DNA sequence: TGTGCCAGCAGTTACCAGGGGGCAACTAATGAAAAACTGTTTTTT.

The rearrangement joins TRBV30 to TRBJ1-6; 8 bases match TRBD1. V was pared by 2 bases and J by 9 bases, with 3 bases of the junction left unmatched. The CDR3 is made up of 13 amino acids. Germline CDR1 and CDR2: GTSNPN and SVGIG (reference sequence). The CDR3 protein is CAWSSGGGSPLHF. Written as DNA, the CDR3 is TGTGCCTGGAGTTCAGGGGGCGGTTCACCCCTCCACTTT.

This clone showed up just once. The chain carries TRBV5-6 and TRBJ2-6; TRBD1 aligns across 10 bases. After removal of 1 base from V and 3 bases from J, the junction contained 7 bases not matched to a gene. This CDR3 contains 18 residues. The germline V gene encodes CDR1 SGHDT and CDR2 YYEEEE. The CDR3 reads CASSLSGQGIRGANVLTF. The DNA of the CDR3 is TGTGCCAGCAGCTTGTCGGGACAGGGGATACGTGGGGCCAACGTCCTGACTTTC. Together with reference TRBV5-6 and TRBJ2-6, the CDR3 gives the full variable domain: DAGVTQSPTHLIKTRGQQVTLRCSPKSGHDTVSWYQQALGQGPQFIFQYYEEEERQRGNFPDRFSGHQFPNYSSELNVNALLLGDSALYLCASSLSGQGIRGANVLTFGAGSRLTVL.

Only a few counts were recorded for this clone. The chain couples TRBV5-1 to TRBJ2-3; 12 nucleotides agree with TRBD2. This CDR3 contains 16 residues. The trim removed 1 base at V and 4 bases at J, leaving 4 bases unmatched. CDR1 is SGHRS, CDR2 YFSETQ, per germline. The CDR3 is CASSLPSGGAADTQYF. As DNA, the CDR3 is TGCGCCAGCAGCTTGCCTAGCGGGGGGGCTGCAGATACGCAGTATTTT.

A remark on this clone: In the same sample, other DNA sequences code for this CDR3. This chain links TRBV5-5 with TRBJ2-2; 10 positions match TRBD2. Germline CDR1 and CDR2: SGHKS and YYEKEE (reference sequence). The CDR3 spans 18 residues. The trim removed 4 bases at V and 0 bases at J, leaving 9 bases unmatched. The CDR3 reads CASSPRVAGGPNTGELFF. CDR3 bases: TGTGCCAGCAGCCCCCGCGTAGCGGGGGGCCCGAACACCGGGGAGCTGTTTTTT.

This clone appeared many times. This chain joins TRBV7-9 and TRBJ2-1, with D perhaps matching TRBD2 (5 bases). The CDR3 covers 14 residues. V lost 5 bases and J lost 13, with 21 bases in between. Looked up from germline, CDR1 is SEHNR and CDR2 is FQNEAQ (reference sequence). The CDR3 is CASSQRIGMESQFF. The CDR3 region has the DNA TGTGCCAGCAGCCAAAGGATCGGGATGGAGTCACAGTTCTTC.

This rearrangement joins TRBV12-3 or TRBV12-4 to TRBJ1-2, with a weak D call TRBD1 (5 bases). V lost 3 bases to trimming and J lost 4 bases, with 9 bases between them. The CDR3 is 13 residues long. The CDR3 DNA reads TGTGCCAGCAGTTTTCGGGGGAGCTATGGCTACACCTTC. This translates into CASSFRGSYGYTF.

The V gene is TRBV6-5, the J gene TRBJ1-5; the match to TRBD1 covers 7 bases. The germline gives CDR1 MNHEY, CDR2 SVGAGI. This CDR3 contains 15 residues. After removal of 2 bases from V and 2 bases from J, the junction contained 3 bases not matched to a gene. The CDR3 DNA is TGTGCCAGCAGTTACACCCAGGGGGGCAATCAGCCCCAGCATTTT. It yields the protein CASSYTQGGNQPQHF.

The chain is built from TRBV5-4 and TRBJ1-6; D is possibly TRBD1 (6 bases). The V gene's germline CDR1 is SGHNT and CDR2 YYREEE (reference sequence). Trimming shortened V by 1 base and J by 12 bases, and 11 bases separated the two germline ends. The CDR3 is 13 residues long. The CDR3 sequence: CASSLSQGEPLHF. CDR3 in DNA: TGTGCCAGCAGCTTGTCACAGGGAGAACCCCTCCACTTT.